This record covers a single T cell receptor beta chain. Its target antigen remains unknown. Per-base quality was not reported, and no clone a single base away is much larger than it. These data are taken from a study of cytomegalovirus exposure and HLA in healthy donors (dated 2017 in TCRdb). Regarding the research as a whole: A later analysis indicated that the 95 to 150 validation repertoires were generated on the platform also employed for the 650 to 850 repertoires of the first cohort. The study aimed to test whether cataloging public T cell receptors could reveal signatures of past pathogen exposure. To predict cytomegalovirus infection status, the study brought together high-throughput TCR immunosequencing, statistical association of individual TCRs with disease status, and machine learning. Along with the roughly 670-subject first cohort, a separate validation cohort of roughly 110 different subjects was used.

Library preparation employed the immunoSEQ multiplex PCR assay. The published analysis was carried out like this. To diagnose cytomegalovirus status from the catalog of TCR beta chain sequences, a statistical classification framework was built. In TCRdb, the immuneACCESS table is reduced to in-frame sequences with V and J assigned. These tables do not hold every clone; where another copy was compared, an unresolved V gene accounts for under half, and the others remain unexplained. V, J and clone size are those of that table, while D and trimming were read from the DNA. Present in this sample are 60,000 to 85,000 clones, over 90% of which were seen just once. The top ten clones comprise 4.5% of the sample. Here is what the overall study found, with its caveats: The study listed 164 TCR beta chains as associated with cytomegalovirus. While some public TCRs were present in many individuals, most TCR sequences turned up only very rarely across donors. A later analysis found that TCRs clustered in the first cohort also tended to co-occur in the approximately 120 validation repertoires, with 94% of cluster scores above 0. The classifier was reported to diagnose cytomegalovirus status with high specificity and sensitivity in both the original and validation cohorts. The authors suggested that the approach could potentially be extended to other disease states and immunological phenotypes. A later analysis lacked HLA typing for the validation cohort, so it scored co-occurrence in that cohort across all 110 or so repertoires. In vitro tests confirmed that a few of the cytomegalovirus-associated TCR beta chains recognize cytomegalovirus antigens.

Separate from the roughly 660-subject first cohort, the validation cohort of about 110 subjects was the group to which the donors belonged. Unmatched junction bases come to 8, with V trimmed by 0 bases and J by 0 bases. The CDR3 covers 17 residues, taking in both the cysteine and the phenylalanine. The only DNA kept is the CDR3, 51 bases in frame from the first base. The germline V gene supplies CDR1 SGHRS and CDR2 YFSETQ. The sequence joins TRBV5-1 to TRBJ2-7, with 8 junctional bases fitting TRBD2. The source of this sequence is a woman younger than 35 in good health and CMV-seropositive. Sequencing was carried out using PBMCs. The nucleotide sequence is TGCGCCAGCAGCTTGGGAATAGCGGGATTCAGCTCCTACGAGCAGTACTTC. This yields the protein CASSLGIAGFSSYEQYF. Here the CDR3 is joined to the reference TRBV5-1 and TRBJ2-7 genes, and the full variable domain is: KAGVTQTPRYLIKTRGQQVTLSCSPISGHRSVSWYQQTPGQGLQFLFEYFSETQRNKGNFPGRFSGRQFSNSRSEMNVSTLELGDSALYLCASSLGIAGFSSYEQYFGPGTRLTVT.